This is a list of T cell receptor beta chains from one sample in a study of breast tumors, draining lymph nodes, adjacent tissues. TCRdb ran MiXCR on the multiplex PCR reads and lists one entry per CDR3 protein. The sample includes about 80,000 distinct CDR3 sequences, approximately 20% of them seen just once. Material: axillary lymph node tissue. These receptors were taken from a female donor with breast cancer. Some clones in this sample may be carry-over from other donors' samples. The CDR3 runs from the conserved cysteine through the conserved F or W. The D gene is left open where the match is weak. The size entry is marked missing in some rows and otherwise reads once, few, many or a size class.

V gene: TRBV7-2; D gene: NA; J gene: TRBJ1-5; clone size: many; CDR3 DNA: TGTGCCAGCAGCCCCTCGTCAGGGAGTCCCCAGCATTTT; CDR3 protein: CASSPSSGSPQHF
V gene: TRBV7-2; D gene: NA; J gene: TRBJ2-3; clone size: many; CDR3 DNA: TGTGCCAGCAGTGAACGGGGGTATACGCAGTATTTT; CDR3 protein: CASSERGYTQYF
V gene: TRBV7-2; D gene: TRBD2; J gene: TRBJ2-7; clone size: many; CDR3 DNA: TGTGCCAGCAGCTTAGGGACTAGAGCCTACGAGCAGTACTTC; CDR3 protein: CASSLGTRAYEQYF
V gene: TRBV6-2/TRBV6-3; D gene: NA; J gene: TRBJ2-7; clone size: many; CDR3 DNA: TGTGCCAGCACCCCCGGATCGGTTCGCGAGCAGTACTTC; CDR3 protein: CASTPGSVREQYF
V gene: TRBV27; D gene: NA; J gene: TRBJ1-5; clone size: NA; CDR3 DNA: TGTGCCAGCAGTTTATATCGGGGGGATCAGCCCCAGCATTTT; CDR3 protein: CASSLYRGDQPQHF
V gene: TRBV19; D gene: TRBD2; J gene: TRBJ2-5; clone size: many; CDR3 DNA: TGTGCCAGTAGACTAGCGGGAGCTACTTCCCAAGAGACCCAGTACTTC; CDR3 protein: CASRLAGATSQETQYF
V gene: TRBV6-6; D gene: NA; J gene: TRBJ2-1; clone size: many; CDR3 DNA: TGTGCCAGCAGTTATAGTTTGAACAATGAGCAGTTCTTC; CDR3 protein: CASSYSLNNEQFF
V gene: TRBV29-1; D gene: NA; J gene: TRBJ2-2; clone size: many; CDR3 DNA: TGCAGCGTCGACACTACAAATACCGGGGAGCTGTTTTTT; CDR3 protein: CSVDTTNTGELFF
V gene: TRBV13; D gene: NA; J gene: TRBJ2-7; clone size: many; CDR3 DNA: TGTGCCAGCAGTCATGGGGACGGGCCCTACGAGCAGTACTTC; CDR3 protein: CASSHGDGPYEQYF
V gene: TRBV4-2; D gene: TRBD1; J gene: TRBJ1-2; clone size: many; CDR3 DNA: TGTGCCAGCAGCCATCAGGGGGCCCATGGCTACACCTTC; CDR3 protein: CASSHQGAHGYTF
V gene: TRBV11-3; D gene: TRBD2; J gene: TRBJ2-3; clone size: many; CDR3 DNA: TGTGCCAGCAGCTTAGATTCCCGACTAGCGGACACAGATACGCAGTATTTT; CDR3 protein: CASSLDSRLADTDTQYF
V gene: TRBV4-3; D gene: NA; J gene: TRBJ2-7; clone size: many; CDR3 DNA: TGCGCCAGCAGCCAAGATCGTGGGCTAGTCTTTGGCGAGCAGTACTTC; CDR3 protein: CASSQDRGLVFGEQYF
V gene: TRBV2; D gene: NA; J gene: TRBJ2-7; clone size: many; CDR3 DNA: TGTGCCAGCACGGGGAGGTTTTACGAGCAGTACTTC; CDR3 protein: CASTGRFYEQYF
V gene: TRBV5-6; D gene: TRBD1; J gene: TRBJ1-2; clone size: many; CDR3 DNA: TGTGCCAGCAGCCAAAGGGGGCGCAGCTATGGCTACACCTTC; CDR3 protein: CASSQRGRSYGYTF
V gene: TRBV19; D gene: TRBD1; J gene: TRBJ2-1; clone size: many; CDR3 DNA: TGTGCCAGTAGTCTCCCGAGGCAGGGGGCGAGAAATGAGCAGTTCTTC; CDR3 protein: CASSLPRQGARNEQFF
V gene: TRBV27; D gene: NA; J gene: TRBJ2-1; clone size: few; CDR3 DNA: TGTGCCAGCCGATACAGGGTACGGGCAAATGAGCAGTTCTTC; CDR3 protein: CASRYRVRANEQFF
V gene: TRBV5-1; D gene: TRBD2; J gene: TRBJ2-3; clone size: many; CDR3 DNA: TGCGCCAGCAGCTTGAGGGCCCCCGGGACTAGCGGGAGCACAGATACGCAGTATTTT; CDR3 protein: CASSLRAPGTSGSTDTQYF
V gene: TRBV5-1; D gene: NA; J gene: TRBJ2-3; clone size: many; CDR3 DNA: TGCGCCAGCAGCTTGGGTGGGGGCGAGGATACGCAGTATTTT; CDR3 protein: CASSLGGGEDTQYF
V gene: TRBV5-1; D gene: NA; J gene: TRBJ2-7; clone size: many; CDR3 DNA: TGCGCCAGCAGCTACAGGGATGGGGACGAGCAGTACTTC; CDR3 protein: CASSYRDGDEQYF
V gene: TRBV7-9; D gene: NA; J gene: TRBJ2-5; clone size: many; CDR3 DNA: TGTGCCAGCAGCTTAGACGGTCCTCCGCGCCAGACCCAGTACTTC; CDR3 protein: CASSLDGPPRQTQYF
V gene: TRBV6-2/TRBV6-3; D gene: TRBD1; J gene: TRBJ1-5; clone size: NA; CDR3 DNA: TGTGCCAGCAGTGCCCCTGACAGGGGGATTCATCAGCCCCAGCATTTT; CDR3 protein: CASSAPDRGIHQPQHF
V gene: TRBV20-1; D gene: TRBD2; J gene: TRBJ2-1; clone size: many; CDR3 DNA: TGCAGTGCTAAGCCCTGGCTTGAAGCGGGAGGGCCGTGGAGTGAGCAGTTCTTC; CDR3 protein: CSAKPWLEAGGPWSEQFF
V gene: TRBV11-2; D gene: NA; J gene: TRBJ2-7; clone size: many; CDR3 DNA: TGTGCCAGCAGCCCTTATACCGGGAGCGGTTACGAGCAGTACTTC; CDR3 protein: CASSPYTGSGYEQYF
V gene: TRBV30; D gene: NA; J gene: TRBJ1-3; clone size: NA; CDR3 DNA: TGTGCCTGGAGTACGGCGGGAACTGGAAACACCATATATTTT; CDR3 protein: CAWSTAGTGNTIYF
V gene: TRBV20-1; D gene: NA; J gene: TRBJ2-7; clone size: many; CDR3 DNA: TGCAGTGCTGACCGTAGGAACGAGCAGTACTTC; CDR3 protein: CSADRRNEQYF
V gene: TRBV12-3/TRBV12-4; D gene: TRBD2; J gene: TRBJ2-7; clone size: many; CDR3 DNA: TGTGCCAGCAGTTCCCAGACTAGCGGGAGGGGCGAGCAGTACTTC; CDR3 protein: CASSSQTSGRGEQYF
V gene: TRBV12-3/TRBV12-4; D gene: NA; J gene: TRBJ1-4; clone size: many; CDR3 DNA: TGTGCCAGCGGGGAGACTGAAAAACTGTTTTTT; CDR3 protein: CASGETEKLFF
V gene: TRBV6-1; D gene: NA; J gene: TRBJ2-5; clone size: many; CDR3 DNA: TGTGCCAGCAGTGAAGGGGTTATCAGGGAGACCCAGTACTTC; CDR3 protein: CASSEGVIRETQYF
V gene: TRBV12-3/TRBV12-4; D gene: NA; J gene: TRBJ2-3; clone size: many; CDR3 DNA: TGTGCCAGCAGTTCCAGCCGGAGCACAGATACGCAGTATTTT; CDR3 protein: CASSSSRSTDTQYF
V gene: TRBV24-1; D gene: TRBD2; J gene: TRBJ2-5; clone size: many; CDR3 DNA: TGTGCCACCAGTGATTTGGGGCACCCGGGACTAGCGGGGCAAGAGACCCAGTACTTC; CDR3 protein: CATSDLGHPGLAGQETQYF
V gene: TRBV5-4; D gene: NA; J gene: TRBJ2-6; clone size: many; CDR3 DNA: TGTGCCAGCAGCTCGGGACGGAGCTCTGGGGCCAACGTCCTGACTTTC; CDR3 protein: CASSSGRSSGANVLTF
V gene: TRBV5-5; D gene: NA; J gene: TRBJ1-5; clone size: many; CDR3 DNA: TGTGCCAGCAGCTTGTCTGGGAGAAATCAGCCCCAGCATTTT; CDR3 protein: CASSLSGRNQPQHF
V gene: TRBV10-1; D gene: TRBD1; J gene: TRBJ1-5; clone size: NA; CDR3 DNA: TGCGCCAGCAAAACACAGGGGGCAGGACAGCCCCAGCATTTT; CDR3 protein: CASKTQGAGQPQHF
V gene: TRBV6-2/TRBV6-3; D gene: NA; J gene: TRBJ2-3; clone size: many; CDR3 DNA: TGTGCCAGCAGTTACTCTGAAGGAAGCACAGATACGCAGTATTTT; CDR3 protein: CASSYSEGSTDTQYF
V gene: TRBV6-2/TRBV6-3; D gene: TRBD2; J gene: TRBJ2-1; clone size: NA; CDR3 DNA: TGTGCCAGCAGTTACAAGTCTAGCGGGTACAGTGAGCAGTTCTTC; CDR3 protein: CASSYKSSGYSEQFF
V gene: TRBV6-5; D gene: TRBD1; J gene: TRBJ1-2; clone size: many; CDR3 DNA: TGTGCCAGCAGTGCCGGGACAGGCCTCCACCCTATCTATGGCTACACCTTC; CDR3 protein: CASSAGTGLHPIYGYTF
V gene: TRBV24-1; D gene: NA; J gene: TRBJ2-1; clone size: NA; CDR3 DNA: TGTGCCACCAGTGTAAACACGGGACCCACATACAATGAGCAGTTCTTC; CDR3 protein: CATSVNTGPTYNEQFF
V gene: TRBV12-3/TRBV12-4; D gene: NA; J gene: TRBJ2-3; clone size: NA; CDR3 DNA: TGTGCCGGCAGTTCGGGTTATGGTACGCAGTATTTT; CDR3 protein: CAGSSGYGTQYF
V gene: TRBV5-1; D gene: TRBD2; J gene: TRBJ2-6; clone size: many; CDR3 DNA: TGCGCCAGCAGCTTACTAGCGGGAGGGCCAGCTGGGGCCAACGTCCTGACTTTC; CDR3 protein: CASSLLAGGPAGANVLTF
V gene: TRBV19; D gene: NA; J gene: TRBJ1-1; clone size: NA; CDR3 DNA: TGTGCCAGTAAACAGGTCGGTACTGAAGCTTTCTTT; CDR3 protein: CASKQVGTEAFF
V gene: TRBV15; D gene: NA; J gene: TRBJ1-2; clone size: many; CDR3 DNA: TGTGCCACCAGCAGAACCGCCCGGGACACCAATGGCTACACCTTC; CDR3 protein: CATSRTARDTNGYTF
V gene: TRBV4-3; D gene: TRBD1; J gene: TRBJ1-2; clone size: few; CDR3 DNA: TGCGCCAGCAGGAATCTTCACGGGACAGGGAATGATAATGGCTACACCTTC; CDR3 protein: CASRNLHGTGNDNGYTF
V gene: TRBV6-1; D gene: NA; J gene: TRBJ2-7; clone size: many; CDR3 DNA: TGTGCCAGCAGTGTTGATCCCACCTACGAGCAGTACTTC; CDR3 protein: CASSVDPTYEQYF
V gene: TRBV28; D gene: TRBD1; J gene: TRBJ2-7; clone size: few; CDR3 DNA: TGTGCCAGCAGTTTTGGGACAGGCTACGAGCAGTACTTC; CDR3 protein: CASSFGTGYEQYF
V gene: TRBV11-3; D gene: TRBD2; J gene: TRBJ2-1; clone size: NA; CDR3 DNA: TGTGCCAGCAGCAGCCCAACGGATCTAGCGGACTACAATGAGCAGTTCTTC; CDR3 protein: CASSSPTDLADYNEQFF
V gene: TRBV18; D gene: TRBD1; J gene: TRBJ2-7; clone size: NA; CDR3 DNA: TGTGCCAGCTCCCTTGGCCCGACCGGGACAGGGGGCTACGAGCAGTACTTC; CDR3 protein: CASSLGPTGTGGYEQYF
V gene: TRBV9; D gene: NA; J gene: TRBJ2-2; clone size: many; CDR3 DNA: TGTGCCAGCAGCGTAGAAGGGCGGGCCACGGAGCTGTTTTTT; CDR3 protein: CASSVEGRATELFF
V gene: TRBV7-2; D gene: TRBD2; J gene: TRBJ2-5; clone size: many; CDR3 DNA: TGTGCCAGCACATTATATAGCGGGATCCGCGAGACCCAGTACTTC; CDR3 protein: CASTLYSGIRETQYF